The 10 T cell receptor beta chains presented below share a single source sample, sequenced in a study of PD-1 blockade in classical Hodgkin lymphoma. Each patient's relapse followed autologous stem cell transplantation, and brentuximab vedotin exposure varied. Some clones are missing from TCRdb's copy, which holds only in-frame ones; the method was immunoSEQ multiplex PCR. The sample contains approximately 80,000 clones, about nine tenths of which appear only once. The source material was peripheral blood mononuclear cells (PBMCs), sampled at baseline. The source of these receptors is a human donor with classical Hodgkin lymphoma.

The CDR3, as DNA: TGTGCCATCAGTGAGGAGCCGGGAGGTGGGTTCTTC. Translation: CAISEEPGGGFF. The chain links TRBV10-3 to TRBJ2-1, with 7 bases fitting TRBD2. Germline assignment: CDR1 ENHRY and CDR2 SYGVKD. This CDR3 comprises 12 residues. The J segment lost 15 bases and the V segment lost 2 bases, leaving 7 bases of the junction unmatched.

V usage is TRBV14 and J usage is TRBJ2-5; D not resolved. The CDR3 is 12 amino acids. Looked up from germline, CDR1 is SGHDN and CDR2 is FVKESK. Trimming shortened V by 1 base and J by 4 bases, and 4 bases separated the two germline ends. The CDR3 nucleotides read TGTGCCAGCAGCCAAGTCTCAGAGACCCAGTACTTC. Amino acid sequence: CASSQVSETQYF.

The chain links TRBV5-4 to TRBJ2-1; the match to TRBD2 covers 7 bases. This CDR3 has 16 residues. Trimming took 0 bases from V and 7 from J; bases not matched to a gene: 10. CDR1 is SGHNT and CDR2 is YYREEE in the germline V gene (reference sequence). Here the CDR3 DNA reads TGTGCCAGCAGCTTGGAGGCGGGAGTCGGGGAAAATGAGCAGTTCTTC. Encoded protein: CASSLEAGVGENEQFF.

The chain joins TRBV18 to TRBJ2-3; D gene ambiguous. Trimming left V 0 bases short and J 2 bases short, with 21 bases between. The CDR3 contains 19 residues. Germline V lookup: CDR1 KGHSH, CDR2 LQKENI. The CDR3 nucleotides are TGTGCCAGCTCACCACCGATAGGAGATTACCTCGACTCCACAGATACGCAGTATTTT. This gives the protein CASSPPIGDYLDSTDTQYF.

This chain uses TRBV2 with TRBJ2-6; 7 nucleotides match TRBD2. Germline V gives CDR1 SNHLY, CDR2 FYNNEI. This CDR3 contains 17 residues. Trimming took 6 bases from V and 0 from J; bases not matched to a gene: 8. CDR3 protein: CASRSGLPRSGANVLTF. The CDR3 DNA is TGTGCCAGCAGATCGGGACTACCCCGCTCTGGGGCCAACGTCCTGACTTTC.

The J gene is TRBJ2-1, the V gene TRBV19, with D perhaps matching TRBD2 (5 bases). CDR3 length equals 16 residues. Germline CDR1 and CDR2: LNHDA and SQIVND (reference sequence). V was cut by 0 bases and J by 1 base, with 10 bases left in between. The CDR3 coding sequence is TGTGCCAGTAGTATAGATTCATGGACTTCCTACAATGAGCAGTTCTTC. Translated: CASSIDSWTSYNEQFF. The variable domain in full, with the rest retrieved from reference TRBV19 and TRBJ2-1, is DGGITQSPKYLFRKEGQNVTLSCEQNLNHDAMYWYRQDPGQGLRLIYYSQIVNDFQKGDIAEGYSVSREKKESFPLTVTSAQKNPTAFYLCASSIDSWTSYNEQFFGPGTRLTVL.

The V gene is TRBV6-5, the J gene TRBJ1-5; a possible D gene is TRBD1 (6 bases). Trimming removed 5 bases at V and 2 bases at J, with 7 bases between. This CDR3 comprises 13 residues. CDR1 and CDR2 (germline): MNHEY, SVGAGI. The CDR3 DNA reads as TGTGCCAGCAGTCCAGGGGGCAATCAGCCCCAGCATTTT. Its protein is CASSPGGNQPQHF.

This clone was detected only a few times. CDR3 DNA sequence: TGTGCCAGCAGTGGACTGCGAAATGAAAAACTGTTTTTT. The encoded protein is CASSGLRNEKLFF. The chain employs TRBV27 and TRBJ1-4; D is undetermined. Trimming took 5 bases from V and 5 from J, leaving 9 bases between them. The CDR3 extends over 13 amino acids. CDR1 MNHEY and CDR2 SMNVEV come from the germline V gene (reference sequence).

This chain links TRBV5-6 with TRBJ2-3; TRBD2 aligns across 10 bases. In germline, CDR1 is SGHDT, CDR2 YYEEEE. The CDR3 is made up of 17 amino acids. J gave up 4 bases and V 0 bases, and 8 bases lay outside the gene matches. The CDR3 protein is CASSLVASGRPADTQYF. CDR3 DNA: TGTGCCAGCAGCTTGGTGGCTAGCGGGAGACCCGCAGATACGCAGTATTTT.

The chain links TRBV9 to TRBJ2-7, with 8 bases matching TRBD1. Germline CDR1 is SGDLS and CDR2 is YYNGEE. V shed 2 bases and J 3 bases; nucleotides not matched to a gene: 4. CDR3 length: 14 amino acids. CDR3 DNA: TGTGCCAGCAGCGTTGGGACAGGCCTCTACGAGCAGTACTTC. Residues: CASSVGTGLYEQYF. The variable domain in full, completed from reference TRBV9 and TRBJ2-7, reads DSGVTQTPKHLITATGQRVTLRCSPRSGDLSVYWYQQSLDQGLQFLIQYYNGEERAKGNILERFSAQQFPDLHSELNLSSLELGDSALYFCASSVGTGLYEQYFGPGTRLTVT.